The clone carrying this T cell receptor beta chain was picked up one time. Its antigen is as yet unknown. Per germline, CDR1 SGHNT and CDR2 YYREEE (reference sequence). J gave up 6 bases and V 4 bases, and 13 bases lay outside the gene matches. There are 16 residues in the CDR3. The assay was immunoSEQ multiplex PCR, and TCRdb's table has in-frame clones only and misses some. This sample has more than 40,000 clones, with 78% found just once. This specimen belongs to a study of a mutant IDH1 vaccine in newly diagnosed glioma. Study details: Treatment recipients were 62.5% male and about 40% female, and their mean age was about 40 years.

Whole-study findings and limits: No link was apparently found between pseudoprogression and changes in top peripheral T cell clonotypes.

This sample's time point: week 5, during vaccination. One vaccine dose held 300 ug of mutant IDH1 20-mer peptide and came with topical imiquimod. The clonotype originates from a woman aged 40 to 50 with glioma. Source: PBMCs, taken from a glioma patient whose treatment included an IDH1 peptide vaccine. V usage is TRBV5-4 and J usage is TRBJ2-3, with TRBD2 matching 8 bases. The CDR3 here is CASSKQLAGGGDTQYF. In DNA form, the CDR3 reads TGTGCCAGCAGCAAACAGCTCGCGGGGGGAGGGGATACGCAGTATTTT.